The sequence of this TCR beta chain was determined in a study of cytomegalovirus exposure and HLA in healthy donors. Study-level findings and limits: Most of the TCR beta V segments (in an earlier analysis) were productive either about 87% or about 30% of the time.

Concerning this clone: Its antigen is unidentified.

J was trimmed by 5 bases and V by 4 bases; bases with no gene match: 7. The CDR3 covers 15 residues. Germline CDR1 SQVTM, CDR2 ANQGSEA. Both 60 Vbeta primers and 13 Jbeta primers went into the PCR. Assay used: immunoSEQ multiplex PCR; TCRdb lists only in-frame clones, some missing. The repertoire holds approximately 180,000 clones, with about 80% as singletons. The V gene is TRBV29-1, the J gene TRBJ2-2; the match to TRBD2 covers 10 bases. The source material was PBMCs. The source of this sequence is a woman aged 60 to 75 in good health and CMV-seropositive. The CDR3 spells CSVGAPGLATGELFF. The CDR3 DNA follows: TGCAGCGTTGGTGCTCCGGGACTAGCGACCGGGGAGCTGTTTTTT.